This T cell receptor beta chain was sequenced for a study of CD8 T cells in Susac syndrome. The study's findings and limits: The study conceded that relatively few individuals underwent its TCR sequencing and HLA analysis.

The ends were cut back, 7 bases at V and 3 bases at J, with 12 bases in the middle. The length of the CDR3 is 13 residues. Germline assignment: CDR1 LNHDA and CDR2 SQIVND (reference sequence). Random-hexamer reverse transcription was applied to about 0.5 to 1 ug RNA. TCRdb passed the immunoSEQ multiplex PCR reads through MiXCR, listing each CDR3 protein once. The table lists a few hundred thousand distinct CDR3 sequences, more than 70% of them singletons. In its sample, this clonotype was seen once. Its antigen is not identified. The gene calls are TRBV19 and TRBJ1-2; weak D call: TRBD1 (5 bases). Input material: CD8+ T cells from PBMCs. The TCR comes from a human donor with multiple sclerosis. The CDR3 protein is CASISPRDYGYTF. For the CDR3, the DNA is TGTGCCAGTATCTCACCCAGGGACTATGGCTACACCTTC.